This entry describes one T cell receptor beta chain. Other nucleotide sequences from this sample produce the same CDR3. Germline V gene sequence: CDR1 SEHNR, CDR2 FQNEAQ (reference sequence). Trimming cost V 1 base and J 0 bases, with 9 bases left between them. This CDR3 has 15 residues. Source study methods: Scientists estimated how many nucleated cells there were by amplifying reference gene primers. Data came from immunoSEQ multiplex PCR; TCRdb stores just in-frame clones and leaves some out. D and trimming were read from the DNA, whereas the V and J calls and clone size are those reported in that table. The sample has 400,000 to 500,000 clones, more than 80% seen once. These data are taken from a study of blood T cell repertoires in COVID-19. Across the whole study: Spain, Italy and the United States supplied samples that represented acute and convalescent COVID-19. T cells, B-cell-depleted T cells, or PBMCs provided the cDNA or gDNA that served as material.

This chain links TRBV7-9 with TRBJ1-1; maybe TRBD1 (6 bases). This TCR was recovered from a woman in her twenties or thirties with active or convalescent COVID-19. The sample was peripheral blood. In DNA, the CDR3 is TGTGCCAGCAGCTTAGGCAGGGGACTGAACACTGAAGCTTTCTTT. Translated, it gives CASSLGRGLNTEAFF.